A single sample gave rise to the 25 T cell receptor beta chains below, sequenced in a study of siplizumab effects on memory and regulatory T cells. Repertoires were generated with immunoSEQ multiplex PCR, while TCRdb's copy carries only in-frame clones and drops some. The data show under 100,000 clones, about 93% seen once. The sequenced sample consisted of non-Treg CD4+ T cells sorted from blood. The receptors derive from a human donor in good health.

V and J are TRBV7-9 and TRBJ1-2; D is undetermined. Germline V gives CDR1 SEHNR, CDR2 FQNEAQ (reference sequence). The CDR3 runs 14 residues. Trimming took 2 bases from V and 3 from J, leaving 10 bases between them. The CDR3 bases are TGTGCCAGCAGCTTACAACCCACGGACTATGGCTACACCTTC. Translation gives CASSLQPTDYGYTF.

The CDR3 sequence: CASSDGRTDTQYF. The CDR3 DNA is TGTGCCAGCAGCGACGGACGGACAGATACGCAGTATTTT. The V gene is TRBV11-2, the J gene TRBJ2-3; no firm D call. The V end was cut by 5 bases, the J end by 3 bases, with 9 bases between. Germline V CDR1 and CDR2: SGHAT, FQNNGV. CDR3 size: 13 residues.

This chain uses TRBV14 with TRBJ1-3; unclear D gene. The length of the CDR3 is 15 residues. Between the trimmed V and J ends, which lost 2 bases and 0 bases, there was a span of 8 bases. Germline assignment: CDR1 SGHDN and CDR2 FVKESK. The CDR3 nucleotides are TGTGCCAGCAGCCAAAAGGGAACCTCTGGAAACACCATATATTTT. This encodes CASSQKGTSGNTIYF.

CDR3 region: CASSLGTVRTEAFF. The CDR3 DNA reads as TGTGCCAGCAGTTTGGGGACGGTGAGGACTGAAGCTTTCTTT. The gene calls are TRBV28 and TRBJ1-1; D is perhaps TRBD1 (5 bases). Germline loops: CDR1 MDHEN, CDR2 SYDVKM. The ends were cut back, 3 bases at V and 5 bases at J, with 13 bases in the middle. The CDR3 consists of 14 residues.

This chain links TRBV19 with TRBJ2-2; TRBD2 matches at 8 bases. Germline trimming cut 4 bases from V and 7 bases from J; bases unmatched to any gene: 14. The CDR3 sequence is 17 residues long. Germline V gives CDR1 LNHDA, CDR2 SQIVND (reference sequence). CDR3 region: CASSTNQAGAAGGELFF. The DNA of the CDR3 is TGTGCCAGTAGTACCAACCAAGCGGGAGCGGCGGGCGGGGAGCTGTTTTTT. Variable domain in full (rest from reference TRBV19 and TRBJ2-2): DGGITQSPKYLFRKEGQNVTLSCEQNLNHDAMYWYRQDPGQGLRLIYYSQIVNDFQKGDIAEGYSVSREKKESFPLTVTSAQKNPTAFYLCASSTNQAGAAGGELFFGEGSRLTVL.

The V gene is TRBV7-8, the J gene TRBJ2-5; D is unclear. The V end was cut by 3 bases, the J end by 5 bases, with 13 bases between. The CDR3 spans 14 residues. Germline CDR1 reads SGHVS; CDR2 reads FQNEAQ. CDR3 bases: TGTGCCAGCAGCTTCCGCGGACCCCGGGAGACCCAGTACTTC. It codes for CASSFRGPRETQYF.

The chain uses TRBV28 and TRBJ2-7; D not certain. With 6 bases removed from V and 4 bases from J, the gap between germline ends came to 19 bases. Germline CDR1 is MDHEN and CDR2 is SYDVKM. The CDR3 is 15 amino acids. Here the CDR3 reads CASSPALGKHYEQYF. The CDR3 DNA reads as TGTGCCAGCAGCCCCGCCCTGGGAAAACATTACGAGCAGTACTTC.

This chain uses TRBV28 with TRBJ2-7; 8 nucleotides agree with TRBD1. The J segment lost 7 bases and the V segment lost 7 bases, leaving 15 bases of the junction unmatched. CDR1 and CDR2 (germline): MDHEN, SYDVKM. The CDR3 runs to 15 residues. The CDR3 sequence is CASNFMQGAPREQYF. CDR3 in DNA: TGTGCCAGCAACTTCATGCAGGGGGCGCCCCGGGAGCAGTACTTC.

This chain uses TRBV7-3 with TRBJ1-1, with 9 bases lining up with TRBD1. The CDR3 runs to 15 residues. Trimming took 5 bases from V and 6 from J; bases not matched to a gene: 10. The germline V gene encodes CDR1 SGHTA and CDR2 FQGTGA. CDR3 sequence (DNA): TGTGCCAGCAGCCCGGCTCGGACAGGGGTGGCTGAAGCTTTCTTT. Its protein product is CASSPARTGVAEAFF.

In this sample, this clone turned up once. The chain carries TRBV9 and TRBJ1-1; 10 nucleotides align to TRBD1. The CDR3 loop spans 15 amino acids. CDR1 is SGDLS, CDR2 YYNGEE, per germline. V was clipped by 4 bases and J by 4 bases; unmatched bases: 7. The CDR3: CASSPDRTGGTEAFF. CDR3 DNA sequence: TGTGCCAGCAGCCCCGACCGGACAGGGGGCACTGAAGCTTTCTTT.

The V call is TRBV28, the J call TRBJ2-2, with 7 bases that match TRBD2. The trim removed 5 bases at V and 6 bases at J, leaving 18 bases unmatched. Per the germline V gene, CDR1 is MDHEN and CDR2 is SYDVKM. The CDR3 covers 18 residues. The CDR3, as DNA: TGTGCCAGCAGTCCGCCATCCCGGGCGAGCGGGAAATCCGGGGAGCTGTTTTTT. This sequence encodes CASSPPSRASGKSGELFF.

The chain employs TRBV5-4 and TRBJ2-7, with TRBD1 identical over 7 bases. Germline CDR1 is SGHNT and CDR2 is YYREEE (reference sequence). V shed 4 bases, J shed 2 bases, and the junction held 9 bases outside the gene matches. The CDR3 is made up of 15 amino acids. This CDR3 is CASSPYPTGTYEQYF. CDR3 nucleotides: TGTGCCAGCAGCCCATATCCGACAGGGACCTACGAGCAGTACTTC.

CDR3 coding DNA: TGTGCCAGTACCGGGGGGCCCCAAGAGACCCAGTACTTC. Its protein product is CASTGGPQETQYF. The chain is built from TRBV19 and TRBJ2-5, with a tentative D call TRBD2 (7 bases). Germline V CDR1 and CDR2: LNHDA, SQIVND (reference sequence). This CDR3 has 13 amino acids. Deletions cut 7 bases from V and 1 base from J, with 10 bases between.

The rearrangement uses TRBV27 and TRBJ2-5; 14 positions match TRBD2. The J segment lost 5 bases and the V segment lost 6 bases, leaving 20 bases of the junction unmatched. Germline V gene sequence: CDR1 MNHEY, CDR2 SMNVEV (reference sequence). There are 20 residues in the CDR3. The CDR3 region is CASSPKLGLAGVSFRETQYF. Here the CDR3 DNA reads TGTGCCAGCAGCCCAAAACTGGGACTAGCGGGAGTGAGTTTTAGGGAGACCCAGTACTTC.

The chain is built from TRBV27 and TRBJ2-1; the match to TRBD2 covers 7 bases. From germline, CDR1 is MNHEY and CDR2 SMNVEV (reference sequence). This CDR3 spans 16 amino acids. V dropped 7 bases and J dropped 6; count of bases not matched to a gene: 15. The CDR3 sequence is CASTFVRGSRGNEQFF. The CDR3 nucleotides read TGTGCCAGCACGTTCGTTCGCGGGAGTCGTGGCAATGAGCAGTTCTTC.

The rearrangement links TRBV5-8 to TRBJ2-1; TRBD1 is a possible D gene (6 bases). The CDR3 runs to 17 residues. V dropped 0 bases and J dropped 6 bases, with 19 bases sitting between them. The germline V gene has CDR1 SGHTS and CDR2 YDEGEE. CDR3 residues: CASSLGQPTLGGNEQFF. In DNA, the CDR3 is TGTGCCAGCAGCTTGGGCCAACCCACCCTAGGGGGCAATGAGCAGTTCTTC.

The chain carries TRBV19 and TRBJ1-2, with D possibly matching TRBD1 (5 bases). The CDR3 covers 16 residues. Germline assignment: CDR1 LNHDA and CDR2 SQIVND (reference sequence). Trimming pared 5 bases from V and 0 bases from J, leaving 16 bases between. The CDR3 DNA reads TGTGCCAGTAGTGCCCCCGGGACCCGAGCTAACTATGGCTACACCTTC. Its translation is CASSAPGTRANYGYTF. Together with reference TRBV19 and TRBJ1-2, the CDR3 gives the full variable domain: DGGITQSPKYLFRKEGQNVTLSCEQNLNHDAMYWYRQDPGQGLRLIYYSQIVNDFQKGDIAEGYSVSREKKESFPLTVTSAQKNPTAFYLCASSAPGTRANYGYTFGSGTRLTVV.

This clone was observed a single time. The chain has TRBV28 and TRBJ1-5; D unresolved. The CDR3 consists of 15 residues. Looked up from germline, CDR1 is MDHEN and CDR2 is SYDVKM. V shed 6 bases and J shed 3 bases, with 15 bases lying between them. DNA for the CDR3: TGTGCCAGCAGATCGCGGACCCCTTCCAATCAGCCCCAGCATTTT. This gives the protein CASRSRTPSNQPQHF. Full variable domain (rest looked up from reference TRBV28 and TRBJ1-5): DVKVTQSSRYLVKRTGEKVFLECVQDMDHENMFWYRQDPGLGLRLIYFSYDVKMKEKGDIPEGYSVSREKKERFSLILESASTNQTSMYLCASRSRTPSNQPQHFGDGTRLSIL.

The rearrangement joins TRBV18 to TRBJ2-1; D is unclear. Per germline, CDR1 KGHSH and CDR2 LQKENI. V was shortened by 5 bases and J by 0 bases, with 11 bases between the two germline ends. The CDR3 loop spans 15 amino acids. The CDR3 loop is CASSVTRSSYNEQFF. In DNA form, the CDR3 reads TGTGCCAGCTCAGTAACCAGGAGCTCCTACAATGAGCAGTTCTTC.

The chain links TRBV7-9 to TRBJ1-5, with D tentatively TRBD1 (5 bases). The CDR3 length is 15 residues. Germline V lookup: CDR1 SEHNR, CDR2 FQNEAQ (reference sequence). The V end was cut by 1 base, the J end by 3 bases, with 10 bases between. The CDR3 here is CASSLGGDYNQPQHF. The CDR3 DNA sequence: TGTGCCAGCAGCTTAGGGGGGGACTACAATCAGCCCCAGCATTTT.

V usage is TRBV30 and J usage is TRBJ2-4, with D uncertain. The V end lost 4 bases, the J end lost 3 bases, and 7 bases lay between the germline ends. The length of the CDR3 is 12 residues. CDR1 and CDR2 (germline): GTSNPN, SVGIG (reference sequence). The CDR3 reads CAWTGYKNIQYF. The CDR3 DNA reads TGTGCCTGGACCGGATACAAAAACATTCAGTACTTC. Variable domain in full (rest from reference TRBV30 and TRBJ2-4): SQTIHQWPATLVQPVGSPLSLECTVEGTSNPNLYWYRQAAGRGLQLLFYSVGIGQISSEVPQNLSASRPQDRQFILSSKKLLLSDSGFYLCAWTGYKNIQYFGAGTRLSVL.

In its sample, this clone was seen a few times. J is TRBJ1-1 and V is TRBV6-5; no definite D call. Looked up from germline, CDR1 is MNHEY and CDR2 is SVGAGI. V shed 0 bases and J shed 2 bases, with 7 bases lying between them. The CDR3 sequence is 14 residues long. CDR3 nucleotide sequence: TGTGCCAGCAGTTACTCGGCAGTTAACACTGAAGCTTTCTTT. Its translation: CASSYSAVNTEAFF.

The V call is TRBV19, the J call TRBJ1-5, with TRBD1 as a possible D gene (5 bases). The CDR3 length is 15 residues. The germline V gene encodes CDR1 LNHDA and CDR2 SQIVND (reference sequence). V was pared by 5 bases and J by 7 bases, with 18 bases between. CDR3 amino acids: CASSDGRQGVQPQHF. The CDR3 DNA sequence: TGTGCCAGTAGTGACGGTCGGCAGGGTGTACAGCCCCAGCATTTT.

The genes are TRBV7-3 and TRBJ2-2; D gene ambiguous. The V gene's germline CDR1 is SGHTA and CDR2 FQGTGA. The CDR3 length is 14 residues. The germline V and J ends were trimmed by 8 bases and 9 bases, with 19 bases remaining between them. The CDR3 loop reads CASANGPSSRELFF. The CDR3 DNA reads TGTGCCAGCGCCAACGGGCCTTCGTCCCGGGAGCTGTTTTTT.

The CDR3: CASSPRVNSNQPQHF. CDR3 DNA sequence: TGTGCCAGCAGTCCCAGAGTAAATAGCAATCAGCCCCAGCATTTT. The chain uses TRBV6-5 and TRBJ1-5; D ambiguous. Germline V gene lookup returns CDR1 MNHEY and CDR2 SVGAGI. This CDR3 spans 15 amino acids. Trimming removed 5 bases at V and 0 bases at J, with 11 bases between.